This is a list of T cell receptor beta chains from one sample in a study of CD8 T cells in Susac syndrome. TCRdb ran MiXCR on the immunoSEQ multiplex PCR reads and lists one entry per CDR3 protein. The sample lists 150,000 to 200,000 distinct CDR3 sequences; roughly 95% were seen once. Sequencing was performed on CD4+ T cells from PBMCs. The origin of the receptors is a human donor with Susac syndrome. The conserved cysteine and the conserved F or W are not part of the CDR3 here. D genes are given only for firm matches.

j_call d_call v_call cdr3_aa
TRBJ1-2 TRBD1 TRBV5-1 ASSGTGGVGYGYT
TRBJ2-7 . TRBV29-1 SVAPVYEQY
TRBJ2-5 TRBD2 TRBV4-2 ASSQWASGGQETQY
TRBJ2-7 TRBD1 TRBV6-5 ASSQPGGNEQY
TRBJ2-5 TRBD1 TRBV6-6 ASRGTGIETQY
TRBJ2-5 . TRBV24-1 ATSAIGETKTETQY
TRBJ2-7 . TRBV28 ASTREGGSTYEQY
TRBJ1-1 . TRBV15 ATSRDRVDVAF
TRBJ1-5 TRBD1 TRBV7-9 ASSLGTGANQPQH
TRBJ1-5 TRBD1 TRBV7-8 ASSLAAGGAGNQPQH
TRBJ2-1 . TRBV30 AWSVRLAGGVGNQQF
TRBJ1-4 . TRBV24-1 ATSESDEKLF
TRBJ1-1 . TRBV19 ASTTTGNTEAF
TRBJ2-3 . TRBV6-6 ASSTATPSRDTQY
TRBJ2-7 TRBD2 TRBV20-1 SAILAEGIYEQY
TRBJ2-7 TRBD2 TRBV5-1 ASSLTSGSYYEQY
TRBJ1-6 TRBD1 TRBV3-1 ASSRIGQGYNSPLH
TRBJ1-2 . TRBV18 ASSPRSLEGGMWSNYGYT
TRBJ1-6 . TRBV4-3 ASSQDGGYSPLH
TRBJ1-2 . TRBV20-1 SASGETPTNYGYT
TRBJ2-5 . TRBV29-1 SADGVPETQY
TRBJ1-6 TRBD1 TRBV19 ASSSLRTGDSPLH
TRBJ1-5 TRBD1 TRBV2 ASSSDRGNQPQH
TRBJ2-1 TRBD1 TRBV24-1 ATSDPDRERGDEQF
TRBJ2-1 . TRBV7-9 ASSPPGRAQQF
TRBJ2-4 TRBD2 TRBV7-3 ASSPVGGNIQY
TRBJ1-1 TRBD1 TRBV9 ASSVVGQGGTEAF
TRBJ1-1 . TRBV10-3 AIMARMNTEAF
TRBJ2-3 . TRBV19 ATHSGARMSTDTQY
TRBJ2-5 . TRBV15 ATSRGQALETQY
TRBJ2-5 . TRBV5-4 ASSSGLSRQETQY
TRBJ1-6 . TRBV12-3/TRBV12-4 ASRAGPGALH
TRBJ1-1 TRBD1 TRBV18 ASSQGTGSLETEAF
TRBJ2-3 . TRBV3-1 ASSQASVVTDTQY
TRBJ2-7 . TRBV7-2 ASSQGGSLSSYEQY
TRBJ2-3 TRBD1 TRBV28 ASSLTGGWDTQY
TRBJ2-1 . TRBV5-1 ASSLTRQKNEQF
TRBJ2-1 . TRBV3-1 ASSPDHSGSEQF
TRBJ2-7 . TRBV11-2 ASSRGTTSYEQY
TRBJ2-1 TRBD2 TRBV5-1 ASSLNREGINEQF
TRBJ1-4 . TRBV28 ASSSGQMAEKLF
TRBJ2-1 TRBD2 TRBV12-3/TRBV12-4 ASSWTSGSSYNEQF